Each of the 4 T cell receptor beta chains below was sequenced from the same sample in a study of blood T cell repertoires in COVID-19. The repertoire was sequenced with immunoSEQ multiplex PCR; TCRdb's copy has only in-frame clones and lacks some. Among about 300,000 clones listed, roughly 91% were seen once. Sequenced input: PBMCs or T cells enriched from blood (not recorded which). Source of these receptors: a woman in her forties or fifties who had been exposed to COVID-19.

The chain has TRBV2 and TRBJ1-6, with no clear D. Trimming removed 3 bases at V and 7 bases at J, with 10 bases between. CDR1 and CDR2 (germline): SNHLY, FYNNEI. This CDR3 is 14 amino acids long. The CDR3 spells CASSEEGGNSPLHF. The CDR3 bases are TGTGCCAGCAGTGAGGAGGGCGGCAATTCACCCCTCCACTTT.

The rearrangement links TRBV2 to TRBJ1-1; 9 bases line up with TRBD1. Trimming removed 7 bases from V and 5 bases from J; junction bases left unmatched: 11. This CDR3 is 15 amino acids long. Germline loops: CDR1 SNHLY, CDR2 FYNNEI. The DNA of the CDR3 is TGTGCCAGCACCTTAGACGGACAGGGGAAAACTGAAGCTTTCTTT. Its translation is CASTLDGQGKTEAFF. The full variable domain, its missing parts supplied by reference TRBV2 and TRBJ1-1, is EPEVTQTPSHQVTQMGQEVILRCVPISNHLYFYWYRQILGQKVEFLVSFYNNEISEKSEIFDDQFSVERPDGSNFTLKIRSTKLEDSAMYFCASTLDGQGKTEAFFGQGTRLTVV.

The rearrangement links TRBV5-6 to TRBJ2-2; D may be TRBD1 (7 bases). V was trimmed by 2 bases and J by 6 bases, leaving 14 bases between them. The germline CDR1 and CDR2 sequences are SGHDT and YYEEEE. The CDR3 consists of 15 residues. The CDR3 sequence is CASSLAPGGSGELFF. The CDR3, as DNA: TGTGCCAGCAGCTTAGCGCCAGGGGGGTCCGGGGAGCTGTTTTTT.

This clone was seen a few times. The chain uses TRBV19 and TRBJ2-1; D is perhaps TRBD1 (6 bases). This CDR3 has 13 amino acids. The germline CDR1 and CDR2 sequences are LNHDA and SQIVND (reference sequence). V dropped 8 bases and J dropped 10 bases, with 18 bases sitting between them. CDR3 sequence (DNA): TGTGCCAGTGGGCCGGGACACCCCACGGAGCAGTTCTTC. Residues: CASGPGHPTEQFF.